Listed here are 5 T cell receptor beta chains from one sample, sequenced in a study of cytomegalovirus exposure and HLA in healthy donors (dated by TCRdb to about 2017). Receptor amplification or capture employed the immunoSEQ multiplex PCR assay. For the multiplex PCR, a mixture combining 60 forward primers for TCR Vbeta segments and 13 reverse primers for TCR Jbeta segments was used. What TCRdb holds here is the immuneACCESS table cut down to in-frame rearrangements. Part of the clones is not present; checked against another copy, under half of the missing clones reflect an unresolved V gene, and the others are unexplained. Here the sample has 90,000 to 110,000 clones; roughly three quarters occur a single time. The leading ten clones occupy roughly 3.2% of the sample. Material: PBMCs. Receptor source: a man aged 25 to 45 in good health and CMV-seronegative.

V gene TRBV2 combines with J gene TRBJ2-7; D may be TRBD2 (6 bases). The CDR3 has 15 amino acids. V was trimmed by 0 bases and J by 5 bases, leaving 14 bases between them. Germline V CDR1 and CDR2: SNHLY, FYNNEI. CDR3: CASSEAPTRPNEQYF. The CDR3, as DNA: TGTGCCAGCAGTGAAGCCCCGACTAGGCCAAACGAGCAGTACTTC.

The chain joins TRBV4-3 to TRBJ2-3; D is ambiguous. The CDR3 is 15 amino acids. In germline, CDR1 is LGHNA, CDR2 YSLEER. V gave up 1 base and J gave up 0 bases, with 8 bases separating them. CDR3 sequence (DNA): TGCGCCAGCAGCCAAGCAGTTTCGAGCACAGATACGCAGTATTTT. It is translated as CASSQAVSSTDTQYF.

J is TRBJ1-4 and V is TRBV5-1; the match to TRBD1 covers 10 bases. The CDR3 is 14 amino acids. V was pared by 3 bases and J by 6 bases, with 2 bases of the junction left unmatched. Germline V gene sequence: CDR1 SGHRS, CDR2 YFSETQ. CDR3 coding DNA: TGCGCCAGCAGCTCCGGGACAGGGGATGAAAAACTGTTTTTT. It translates to CASSSGTGDEKLFF.

This chain joins TRBV5-1 and TRBJ2-2, with 12 bases that match TRBD2. The germline CDR1 and CDR2 sequences are SGHRS and YFSETQ. This CDR3 spans 16 amino acids. V trimming: 4 bases; J trimming: 5 bases; junction bases outside the gene matches: 6. CDR3 in DNA: TGCGCCAGCAGCATTCGACTAGCGGGAGTAACCGGGGAGCTGTTTTTT. This translates into CASSIRLAGVTGELFF.

The V gene is TRBV11-2, the J gene TRBJ2-5; 9 bases are a match to TRBD2. V lost 3 bases, J lost 5 bases, and 10 bases stayed unmatched. Germline loops: CDR1 SGHAT, CDR2 FQNNGV. This CDR3 comprises 16 residues. CDR3 residues: CASSLSGLADRETQYF. CDR3 coding DNA: TGTGCCAGCAGCTTGTCGGGACTAGCAGATCGGGAGACCCAGTACTTC.